These 14 T cell receptor beta chains originate from one sample sequenced in a study of beta chain features in type 1 diabetes (dated by TCRdb to the late 2010s). Receptor libraries were prepared by the immunoSEQ multiplex PCR assay. All of the isolated RNA was reverse transcribed with the High Capacity cDNA Reverse Transcription Kit, so expressed TCRB transcripts were sequenced. TCRdb took this table from immuneACCESS and kept in-frame rearrangements with V and J called. Such tables lack part of the clones; where checked against another copy, unresolved V genes explain under half of the gap, and the rest is unexplained. Counted in this sample were under 450,000 clones; 11% to 15% of them appeared once. The ten largest clones capture less than 0.04% of the sample. The sequenced sample was naive CD4+ T cells from blood. The meaning of the sample's cell subset or site label: true naive CD4+ T cells. All receptors come from a man aged 30-40 years in good health.

V usage is TRBV5-6 and J usage is TRBJ1-2; weak D call: TRBD1 (5 bases). CDR1 and CDR2 (germline): SGHDT, YYEEEE. This CDR3 has 13 residues. V lost 4 bases, J lost 8 bases, and 15 bases lay in between. The CDR3 reads CASSLRVYGGYTF. DNA of the CDR3: TGTGCCAGCAGCCTCAGGGTCTATGGCGGCTACACCTTC.

The J gene is TRBJ2-7, the V gene TRBV2; D remains unclear. With 4 bases removed from V and 3 bases from J, the gap between germline ends came to 7 bases. The CDR3 covers 12 residues. CDR1 is SNHLY, CDR2 FYNNEI, per germline. CDR3 nucleotides: TGTGCCAGCAGTGCGCTGGGCTACGAGCAGTACTTC. This translates into CASSALGYEQYF.

The rearrangement links TRBV30 to TRBJ1-1; D not resolved. The length of the CDR3 is 14 residues. Germline CDR1 GTSNPN, CDR2 SVGIG (reference sequence). Trimming pared 0 bases from V and 3 bases from J, leaving 11 bases between. CDR3 DNA sequence: TGTGCCTGGAGTGTAGGCCCAAGCCACACTGAAGCTTTCTTT. This gives the protein CAWSVGPSHTEAFF.

This chain links TRBV15 with TRBJ1-3; D remains ambiguous. This CDR3 has 15 amino acids. With 0 bases removed from V and 8 bases from J, the gap between germline ends came to 14 bases. Germline-derived CDR1 and CDR2 are LNHNV and YYDKDF (reference sequence). The CDR3 region is CATSRDVSGVYTIYF. The CDR3, as DNA: TGTGCCACCAGCAGAGATGTCTCGGGAGTTTACACCATATATTTT.

This chain connects TRBV5-6 to TRBJ2-7; 8 bases match TRBD1. CDR3 length: 13 residues. Trimming at V came to 6 bases and at J to 2 bases, leaving 4 bases not matched to a gene. Germline CDR1 and CDR2: SGHDT and YYEEEE. The CDR3, as DNA: TGTGCCAGCAAACCGGGACAGGCCTACGAGCAGTACTTC. Amino acids: CASKPGQAYEQYF.

This clone occurred many times. V and J are TRBV29-1 and TRBJ1-2; D might be TRBD1 (5 bases). The CDR3 runs 11 residues. Between the trimmed V and J ends, which lost 4 bases and 3 bases, there was a span of 6 bases. The germline V gene has CDR1 SQVTM and CDR2 ANQGSEA. The CDR3 DNA reads as TGCAGCGTTGCACAGGACTATGGCTACACCTTC. This sequence encodes CSVAQDYGYTF.

V and J are TRBV7-2 and TRBJ2-3; 11 nucleotides match TRBD2. The J segment lost 6 bases and the V segment lost 5 bases, leaving 4 bases of the junction unmatched. The germline V gene encodes CDR1 SGHTA and CDR2 FQGNSA. CDR3 size: 14 residues. The CDR3 spells CASSLSGRGDTQYF. The CDR3 DNA is TGTGCCAGCAGCCTTAGCGGGAGGGGGGATACGCAGTATTTT.

This clone was seen more than once but under ten times. The chain carries TRBV9 and TRBJ2-1; 7 bases are shared with TRBD1. V lost 9 bases and J lost 7; bases outside the gene matches: 13. The length of the CDR3 is 14 residues. Germline CDR1 SGDLS, CDR2 YYNGEE. The CDR3 nucleotides are TGTGCCACTTCCCCCGGCCCAGGGGGAAATGAGCAGTTCTTC. It is translated as CATSPGPGGNEQFF. The variable domain in full, completed from reference TRBV9 and TRBJ2-1, reads DSGVTQTPKHLITATGQRVTLRCSPRSGDLSVYWYQQSLDQGLQFLIQYYNGEERAKGNILERFSAQQFPDLHSELNLSSLELGDSALYFCATSPGPGGNEQFFGPGTRLTVL.

To note about this clone: This sample includes further DNA sequences coding for the same CDR3. The V call is TRBV7-3, the J call TRBJ2-1, with D unclear. The CDR3 sequence is 12 residues long. Germline assignment: CDR1 SGHTA and CDR2 FQGTGA. V gave up 2 bases and J gave up 5 bases, with 4 bases separating them. The CDR3 here is CASSLSNNEQFF. CDR3 bases: TGTGCCAGCAGCTTATCAAACAATGAGCAGTTCTTC.

This clone was seen a handful of times. The chain couples TRBV5-1 to TRBJ2-3, with a possible D match to TRBD1 (6 bases). Germline CDR1 and CDR2: SGHRS and YFSETQ. This CDR3 comprises 15 residues. Trimming removed 2 bases from V and 5 bases from J, with 15 bases in between. The CDR3 loop reads CASSFNRQAQDTQYF. The CDR3 bases are TGCGCCAGCAGCTTCAATCGACAGGCACAAGATACGCAGTATTTT.

In this sample, this clone turned up once. This chain connects TRBV4-3 to TRBJ2-1; no definite D call. The CDR3 loop spans 13 amino acids. V was cut by 0 bases and J by 5 bases, with 5 bases left in between. Looked up from germline, CDR1 is LGHNA and CDR2 is YSLEER. The CDR3 region is CASSQDLNNEQFF. DNA of the CDR3: TGCGCCAGCAGCCAAGACTTAAACAATGAGCAGTTCTTC.

In its sample, this clone was seen a few times. In nucleotides, the CDR3 is TGTGCCAGCAGTGTCGAGTTTATGAACACTGAAGCTTTCTTT. Its translation: CASSVEFMNTEAFF. V and J are TRBV2 and TRBJ1-1; no firm D call. Germline values: CDR1 SNHLY, CDR2 FYNNEI. V was cut by 4 bases and J by 0 bases, with 9 bases left in between. The CDR3 extends over 14 amino acids.

The chain carries TRBV4-3 and TRBJ2-2; no definite D call. CDR1 and CDR2 from the germline V gene are LGHNA and YSLEER. This CDR3 has 14 residues. With 0 bases removed from V and 4 bases from J, the gap between germline ends came to 6 bases. The CDR3 here is CASSQEWGTGELFF. CDR3 in DNA: TGCGCCAGCAGCCAAGAATGGGGCACCGGGGAGCTGTTTTTT.

This clone was counted many times. This chain uses TRBV15 with TRBJ2-7; D remains unclear. Germline-derived CDR1 and CDR2 are LNHNV and YYDKDF (reference sequence). The CDR3 length is 16 residues. Trimming shortened V by 0 bases and J by 2 bases, and 14 bases separated the two germline ends. The CDR3 here is CATSRDPGRITYEQYF. As DNA, the CDR3 is TGTGCCACCAGCAGAGATCCGGGCAGGATCACCTACGAGCAGTACTTC.